A single sample is the source of the 27 T cell receptor beta chains below, sequenced in a study of glioma-infiltrating T cells after dendritic cell vaccination. Produced via immunoSEQ multiplex PCR; TCRdb's table is partial and in-frame only. The sample includes roughly 100,000 clones, around 81% of them seen just once. The sequences come from blood, collected before dendritic cell vaccination. The receptors come from a human donor with glioblastoma.

V usage is TRBV2 and J usage is TRBJ2-6, with D possibly TRBD1 on 5 matching bases. The CDR3 covers 13 residues. Trimming took off 9 bases at V and 2 bases at J, with 8 bases between the two ends. The germline CDR1 and CDR2 sequences are SNHLY and FYNNEI. CDR3 loop: CASLGPGANVLTF. CDR3 bases: TGTGCCAGTTTGGGGCCTGGGGCCAACGTCCTGACTTTC.

This clone has at least ten counts. The chain recombines TRBV14 with TRBJ1-4; D is possibly TRBD1 (5 bases). V dropped 4 bases and J dropped 5 bases, with 11 bases sitting between them. Germline assignment: CDR1 SGHDN and CDR2 FVKESK. The CDR3 is 14 amino acids. CDR3 residues: CASSPRGGNEKLFF. Written as DNA, the CDR3 is TGTGCCAGCAGCCCCCGCGGGGGAAATGAAAAACTGTTTTTT.

The chain couples TRBV4-1 to TRBJ2-2; TRBD2 aligns across 10 bases. CDR1 is MGHRA, CDR2 YSYEKL, per germline. The CDR3 totals 17 residues. J gave up 1 base and V 1 base, and 3 bases lay outside the gene matches. The CDR3: CASSQVLAGVNTGELFF. In DNA form, the CDR3 reads TGCGCCAGCAGCCAAGTCCTAGCGGGGGTGAACACCGGGGAGCTGTTTTTT.

A single count supports this clone. This chain links TRBV6-5 with TRBJ2-3; D not resolved. V lost 0 bases to trimming and J lost 2 bases, with 9 bases between them. Germline V gene sequence: CDR1 MNHEY, CDR2 SVGAGI. This CDR3 comprises 15 residues. CDR3 amino acids: CASSYSGIYTDTQYF. CDR3 in DNA: TGTGCCAGCAGTTACTCGGGCATCTACACAGATACGCAGTATTTT.

This clone has a count of ten or more. The chain joins TRBV5-6 to TRBJ1-3; D call uncertain. Trimming took 0 bases from V and 2 from J, leaving 21 bases between them. The CDR3 runs to 19 residues. Germline-derived CDR1 and CDR2 are SGHDT and YYEEEE. The CDR3: CASSLGSGIEVEAGNTIYF. The CDR3 bases are TGTGCCAGCAGCTTGGGATCGGGGATAGAAGTGGAGGCTGGAAACACCATATATTTT.

The V call is TRBV7-2, the J call TRBJ2-2, with D possibly matching TRBD1 (6 bases). CDR1 SGHTA and CDR2 FQGNSA come from the germline V gene. This CDR3 region has 16 residues. Trimming left V 1 base short and J 6 bases short, with 15 bases between. This CDR3 is CASSLEGVVSSGELFF. Here the CDR3 DNA reads TGTGCCAGCAGCTTAGAGGGGGTAGTATCCTCCGGGGAGCTGTTTTTT.

The chain has TRBV4-3 and TRBJ1-2; tentatively, D is TRBD1 (6 bases). CDR3 length: 13 amino acids. The germline gives CDR1 LGHNA, CDR2 YSLEER. V lost 0 bases, J lost 4 bases, and 6 bases lay in between. The CDR3 protein is CASSQDRGYGYTF. CDR3 coding DNA: TGCGCCAGCAGCCAAGACAGGGGCTATGGCTACACCTTC.

The rearrangement uses TRBV11-2 and TRBJ2-2; possible D gene TRBD2, 5 bases. The CDR3 has 14 residues. Trimming pared 7 bases from V and 3 bases from J, leaving 12 bases between. The V gene's germline CDR1 is SGHAT and CDR2 FQNNGV. This chain's CDR3 is CASTRGGYTGELFF. The CDR3 coding sequence is TGTGCCAGCACCCGCGGCGGGTACACCGGGGAGCTGTTTTTT.

The chain combines TRBV2 with TRBJ2-6; TRBD2 might be the D (5 bases). The CDR3 has 15 amino acids. The germline V gene encodes CDR1 SNHLY and CDR2 FYNNEI. V dropped 3 bases and J dropped 1 base, with 7 bases sitting between them. CDR3 sequence reads: CASSDRESGANVLTF. In nucleotides, the CDR3 is TGTGCCAGCAGTGATCGGGAATCTGGGGCCAACGTCCTGACTTTC. Using reference TRBV2 and TRBJ2-6 for the parts outside the CDR3, the full variable domain is EPEVTQTPSHQVTQMGQEVILRCVPISNHLYFYWYRQILGQKVEFLVSFYNNEISEKSEIFDDQFSVERPDGSNFTLKIRSTKLEDSAMYFCASSDRESGANVLTFGAGSRLTVL.

J is TRBJ2-7 and V is TRBV27, with 9 bases fitting TRBD1. The J segment lost 5 bases and the V segment lost 3 bases, leaving 14 bases of the junction unmatched. Looked up from germline, CDR1 is MNHEY and CDR2 is SMNVEV (reference sequence). The CDR3 covers 17 residues. Here the CDR3 reads CASSLTPRDRAGHEQYF. The CDR3 DNA reads TGTGCCAGCAGTTTGACCCCCCGGGACAGGGCAGGCCACGAGCAGTACTTC.

CDR3 region: CASSRTGGYEQYF. The CDR3 nucleotides read TGTGCCAGCAGCCGGACAGGGGGTTACGAGCAGTACTTC. The chain joins TRBV9 to TRBJ2-7, with 10 bases aligning to TRBD1. Losses at the gene ends were 4 bases for V and 4 bases for J; bases not matched to a gene: 2. The CDR3 covers 13 residues. Germline CDR1 reads SGDLS; CDR2 reads YYNGEE.

This clone came up a few times. The sample contains more than one DNA sequence encoding this CDR3. This chain connects TRBV5-1 to TRBJ2-7; D remains ambiguous. The germline V gene has CDR1 SGHRS and CDR2 YFSETQ. Trimming removed 4 bases from V and 2 bases from J, with 10 bases in between. The CDR3 extends over 13 amino acids. The CDR3 coding sequence is TGCGCCAGCAGCCTCCGACAAACCTACGAGCAGTACTTC. This translates into CASSLRQTYEQYF.

This clone turned up a few times. The V gene is TRBV6-5, the J gene TRBJ1-1, with D hard to call. Trimming took off 0 bases at V and 0 bases at J, with 8 bases between the two ends. The CDR3 consists of 15 residues. Germline V lookup: CDR1 MNHEY, CDR2 SVGAGI. In DNA, the CDR3 is TGTGCCAGCAGTTACTCCCAAAATCTGAACACTGAAGCTTTCTTT. It is translated as CASSYSQNLNTEAFF.

This chain uses TRBV7-9 with TRBJ2-7; 7 bases align to TRBD2. V shed 5 bases, J shed 4 bases, and the junction held 8 bases outside the gene matches. This CDR3 spans 14 amino acids. Germline V gene lookup returns CDR1 SEHNR and CDR2 FQNEAQ (reference sequence). The CDR3 region has the DNA TGTGCCAGCAGCAGACTCGGGGGGTCTTACGAGCAGTACTTC. Its translation: CASSRLGGSYEQYF.

The chain is built from TRBV23-1 and TRBJ1-4; a possible D gene is TRBD1 (5 bases). TRBV23-1 is an ORF for which the function is uncertain. V was cut by 0 bases and J by 6 bases, with 23 bases left in between. This CDR3 region has 19 residues. The CDR3 bases are TGCGCCAGCAGTCAATCGCACCAGGGTAAGAGACCCGGTGATGAAAAACTGTTTTTT. This sequence encodes CASSQSHQGKRPGDEKLFF.

V gene TRBV7-2 combines with J gene TRBJ2-1; perhaps TRBD1 as D (6 bases). This CDR3 has 15 residues. Germline V gene data show CDR1 as SGHTA and CDR2 as FQGNSA. The V gene lost 5 bases and the J gene lost 5 bases, with 16 bases spanning the gap. The CDR3 DNA is TGTGCCAGCAGCCAACCTGACGGGACACACAATGAGCAGTTCTTC. It specifies CASSQPDGTHNEQFF.

This chain uses TRBV7-8 with TRBJ1-5; 7 bases fit TRBD1. CDR1 and CDR2 from the germline V gene are SGHVS and FQNEAQ. The CDR3 is 19 amino acids. Trimming at V came to 1 base and at J to 0 bases, leaving 12 bases not matched to a gene. The CDR3 DNA is TGTGCCAGCAGCTTAGTAGCGGCAGGGGGTGATTATAGCAATCAGCCCCAGCATTTT. It codes for CASSLVAAGGDYSNQPQHF. The complete variable domain, with remaining parts taken from reference TRBV7-8 and TRBJ1-5, reads GAGVSQSPRYKVAKRGQDVALRCDPISGHVSLFWYQQALGQGPEFLTYFQNEAQLDKSGLPSDRFFAERPEGSVSTLKIQRTQQEDSAVYLCASSLVAAGGDYSNQPQHFGDGTRLSIL.

This rearrangement joins TRBV19 to TRBJ1-5; TRBD1 matches at 9 bases. The CDR3 consists of 13 residues. Germline CDR1 is LNHDA and CDR2 is SQIVND (reference sequence). With 8 bases clipped from V and 1 base from J, the junction kept 0 bases outside the gene matches. CDR3 bases: TGTGCCAGTGGGACAGGGAGCAATCAGCCCCAGCATTTT. Its protein product is CASGTGSNQPQHF.

This clone was seen a single time. CDR3 region: CASSPPAGGKTQYF. Written as DNA, the CDR3 is TGTGCCAGCAGCCCCCCAGCGGGGGGGAAGACCCAGTACTTC. V gene TRBV7-2 combines with J gene TRBJ2-5, with 10 bases matching TRBD2. Germline V gene lookup returns CDR1 SGHTA and CDR2 FQGNSA. The CDR3 is 14 residues long. The trim removed 5 bases at V and 6 bases at J, leaving 6 bases unmatched.

V is TRBV7-6 and J is TRBJ1-4, with 10 bases aligning to TRBD1. From germline, CDR1 is SGHVS and CDR2 FNYEAQ. This CDR3 has 16 amino acids. With V trimmed by 4 bases and J by 2 bases, 4 bases remained unmatched. The CDR3 sequence: CASSSGQGGTNEKLFF. CDR3 sequence (DNA): TGTGCCAGCAGCTCAGGACAGGGGGGCACTAATGAAAAACTGTTTTTT. The full variable domain, with the rest looked up from reference TRBV7-6 and TRBJ1-4, is GAGVSQSPRYKVTKRGQDVALRCDPISGHVSLYWYRQALGQGPEFLTYFNYEAQQDKSGLPNDRFSAERPEGSISTLTIQRTEQRDSAMYRCASSSGQGGTNEKLFFGSGTQLSVL.

CDR3 sequence reads: CASSGSRETQYF. CDR3 sequence (DNA): TGCGCCAGCAGCGGGAGCCGGGAGACCCAGTACTTC. The V and J genes are TRBV5-1 and TRBJ2-5, with TRBD2 as a possible D gene (5 bases). V gave up 4 bases and J gave up 5 bases, with 9 bases separating them. The CDR3 loop spans 12 amino acids. Germline V gene lookup returns CDR1 SGHRS and CDR2 YFSETQ.

The chain couples TRBV7-9 to TRBJ1-1, with D hard to call. The CDR3 is 12 amino acids. The V end was cut by 5 bases, the J end by 5 bases, with 9 bases between. Germline V lookup: CDR1 SEHNR, CDR2 FQNEAQ (reference sequence). The CDR3 loop reads CASSGTKTEAFF. The CDR3 DNA follows: TGTGCCAGCAGCGGTACAAAGACTGAAGCTTTCTTT.

A word on this clone: The junction departs from germline at one end; a sequencing error may be responsible. Other DNA sequences within the sample encode an identical CDR3. The gene calls are TRBV29-1 and TRBJ2-2; perhaps TRBD1 as D (6 bases). The CDR3 extends over 14 amino acids. Per germline, CDR1 SQVTM and CDR2 ANQGSEA. The CDR3 loop reads CSVQRDIDTGELFF. CDR3 DNA sequence: TGCAGCGTACAACGGGACATCGACACCGGAGAGCTGTTTTTT.

The V gene is TRBV6-1, the J gene TRBJ1-1; D is possibly TRBD1 (5 bases). Germline V gene lookup returns CDR1 MNHNS and CDR2 SASEGT. The CDR3 loop spans 14 amino acids. V lost 2 bases and J lost 5, with 12 bases in between. The chain's CDR3 is CASSERQGRTEAFF. CDR3 coding DNA: TGTGCCAGCAGTGAAAGGCAGGGAAGAACTGAAGCTTTCTTT.

J is TRBJ1-6 and V is TRBV30; D remains unclear. There are 13 residues in the CDR3. Germline CDR1 GTSNPN, CDR2 SVGIG (reference sequence). V shed 2 bases and J shed 8 bases, with 10 bases lying between them. The CDR3 here is CAWSLKSDSPLHF. For the CDR3, the DNA is TGTGCCTGGAGTCTCAAATCGGATTCACCCCTCCACTTT.

The chain carries TRBV11-2 and TRBJ1-5, with no clear D. Germline V CDR1 and CDR2: SGHAT, FQNNGV. The V gene lost 5 bases and the J gene lost 3 bases, with 20 bases spanning the gap. CDR3 length: 17 amino acids. Written as DNA, the CDR3 is TGTGCCAGCAGCCCTCAGGTCGGGAGGGTTGCCAATCAGCCCCAGCATTTT. Amino acid sequence: CASSPQVGRVANQPQHF.

The chain carries TRBV11-2 and TRBJ1-1; the D is unclear. The V end was cut by 0 bases, the J end by 4 bases, with 21 bases between. The CDR3 is 18 amino acids. CDR1 and CDR2 from the germline V gene are SGHAT and FQNNGV. CDR3 DNA sequence: TGTGCCAGCAGCTTAGATCGTTCGCGCGGAGCCTTTGCCACTGAAGCTTTCTTT. It codes for CASSLDRSRGAFATEAFF.